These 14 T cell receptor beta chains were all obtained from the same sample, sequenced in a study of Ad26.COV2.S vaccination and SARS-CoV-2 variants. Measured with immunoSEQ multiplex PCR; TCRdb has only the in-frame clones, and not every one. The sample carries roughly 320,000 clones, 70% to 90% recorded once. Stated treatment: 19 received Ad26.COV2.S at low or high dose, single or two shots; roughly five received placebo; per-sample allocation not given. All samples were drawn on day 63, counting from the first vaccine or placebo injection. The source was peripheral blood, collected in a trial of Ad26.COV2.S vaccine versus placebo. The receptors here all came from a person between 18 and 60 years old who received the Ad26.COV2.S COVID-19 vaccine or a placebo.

The CDR3 sequence: CASSIDGTNPYNEQFF. CDR3 nucleotide sequence: TGTGCCAGTAGTATAGACGGAACTAATCCCTACAATGAGCAGTTCTTC. The chain has TRBV19 and TRBJ2-1; D is undetermined. Per germline, CDR1 LNHDA and CDR2 SQIVND (reference sequence). V was cut by 0 bases and J by 2 bases, with 11 bases left in between. This CDR3 region has 16 residues.

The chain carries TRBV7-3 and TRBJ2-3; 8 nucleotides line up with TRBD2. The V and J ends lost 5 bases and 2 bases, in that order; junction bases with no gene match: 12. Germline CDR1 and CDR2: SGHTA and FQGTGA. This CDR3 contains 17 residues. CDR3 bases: TGTGCCAGCAGCCCGGAAAGCGGGGGCCTAATCACAGATACGCAGTATTTT. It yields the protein CASSPESGGLITDTQYF.

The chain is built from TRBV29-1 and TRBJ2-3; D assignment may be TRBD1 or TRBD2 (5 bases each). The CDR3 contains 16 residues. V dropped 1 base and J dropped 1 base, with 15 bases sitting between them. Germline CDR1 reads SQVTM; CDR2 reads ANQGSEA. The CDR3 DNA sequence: TGCAGCGTTGAAGCGGGGTTTGGGGGTGGCACAGATACGCAGTATTTT. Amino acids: CSVEAGFGGGTDTQYF.

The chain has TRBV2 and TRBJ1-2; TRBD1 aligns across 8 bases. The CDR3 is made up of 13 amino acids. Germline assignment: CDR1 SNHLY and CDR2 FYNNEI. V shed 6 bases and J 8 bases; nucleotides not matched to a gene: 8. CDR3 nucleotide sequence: TGTGCCAGCAGCGGACAGGGCACGGGGGGCTACACCTTC. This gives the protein CASSGQGTGGYTF.

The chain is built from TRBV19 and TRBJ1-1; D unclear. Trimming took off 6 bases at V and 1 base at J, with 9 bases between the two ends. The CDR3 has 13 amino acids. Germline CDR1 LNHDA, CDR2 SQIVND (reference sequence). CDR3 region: CASRVGGNTEAFF. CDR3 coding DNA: TGTGCCAGTAGAGTGGGAGGGAACACTGAAGCTTTCTTT.

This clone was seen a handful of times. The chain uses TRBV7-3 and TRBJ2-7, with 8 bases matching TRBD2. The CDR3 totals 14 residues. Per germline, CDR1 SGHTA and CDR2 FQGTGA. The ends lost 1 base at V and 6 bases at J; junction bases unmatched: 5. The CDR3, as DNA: TGTGCCAGCAGCTTAAAATCGGGGGGGCGCGAGCAGTACTTC. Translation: CASSLKSGGREQYF.

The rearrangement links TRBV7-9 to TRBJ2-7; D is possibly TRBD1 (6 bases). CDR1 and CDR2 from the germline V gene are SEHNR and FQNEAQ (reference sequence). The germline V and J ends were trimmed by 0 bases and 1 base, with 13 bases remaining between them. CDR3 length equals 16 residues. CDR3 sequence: CASSLAVGGLSYEQYF. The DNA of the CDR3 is TGTGCCAGCAGCTTAGCGGTTGGGGGCTTATCCTACGAGCAGTACTTC.

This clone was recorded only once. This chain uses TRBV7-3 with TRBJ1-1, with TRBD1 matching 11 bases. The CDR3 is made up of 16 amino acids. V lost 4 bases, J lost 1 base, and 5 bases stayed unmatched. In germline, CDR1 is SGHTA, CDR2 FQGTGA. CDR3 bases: TGTGCCAGCAGCTCCACCGGGACAGGGGGGAACACTGAAGCTTTCTTT. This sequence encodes CASSSTGTGGNTEAFF.

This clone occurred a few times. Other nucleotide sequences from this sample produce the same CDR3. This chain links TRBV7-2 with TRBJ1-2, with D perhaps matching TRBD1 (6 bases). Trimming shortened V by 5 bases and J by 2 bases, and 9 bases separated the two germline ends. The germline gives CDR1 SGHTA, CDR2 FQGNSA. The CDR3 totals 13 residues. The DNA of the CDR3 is TGTGCCAGCAGCCGCGACAGGAACTATGGCTACACCTTC. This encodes CASSRDRNYGYTF.

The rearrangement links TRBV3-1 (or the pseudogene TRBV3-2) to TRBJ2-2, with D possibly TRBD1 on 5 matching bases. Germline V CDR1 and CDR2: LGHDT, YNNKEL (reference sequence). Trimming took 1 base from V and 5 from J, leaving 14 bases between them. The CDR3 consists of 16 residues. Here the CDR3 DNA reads TGTGCCAGCAGCCAAGGTTTGGCAGGGTGGACCGGGGAGCTGTTTTTT. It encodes CASSQGLAGWTGELFF.

The CDR3 DNA reads TGTGCCAGCAGACGTGGGGAGGGTGGCTACACCTTC. Amino acid sequence: CASRRGEGGYTF. The chain has TRBV6-5 and TRBJ1-2; D uncertain. The V end was cut by 6 bases, the J end by 7 bases, with 12 bases between. Germline V CDR1 and CDR2: MNHEY, SVGAGI. The CDR3 loop spans 12 amino acids.

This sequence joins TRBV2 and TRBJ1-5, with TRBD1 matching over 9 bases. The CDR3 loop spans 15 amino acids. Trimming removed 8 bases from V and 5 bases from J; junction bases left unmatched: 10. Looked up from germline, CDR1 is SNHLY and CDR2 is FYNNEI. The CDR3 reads CASGTGTGFDQPQHF. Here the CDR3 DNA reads TGTGCCAGCGGAACTGGGACAGGGTTCGATCAGCCCCAGCATTTT.

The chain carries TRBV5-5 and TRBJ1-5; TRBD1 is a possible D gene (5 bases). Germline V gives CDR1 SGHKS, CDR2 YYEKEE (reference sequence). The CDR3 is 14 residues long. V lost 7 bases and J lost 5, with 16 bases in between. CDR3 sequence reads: CASGRPGHYQPQHF. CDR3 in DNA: TGTGCCAGCGGCCGTCCAGGGCATTATCAGCCCCAGCATTTT.

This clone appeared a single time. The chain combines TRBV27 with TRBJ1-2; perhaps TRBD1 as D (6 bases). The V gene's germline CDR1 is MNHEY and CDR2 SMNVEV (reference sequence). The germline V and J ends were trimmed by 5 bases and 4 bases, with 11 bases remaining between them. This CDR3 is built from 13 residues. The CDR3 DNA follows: TGTGCCAGCAGTACCGGGACATCCTATGGCTACACCTTC. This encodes CASSTGTSYGYTF.